These 26 T cell receptor beta chains were all obtained from the same sample, sequenced in a study of human T cells and chemical hapten exposure. TCRdb called the RACE reads again in MiXCR, with one record for every CDR3 protein. The repertoire holds 100,000 or so distinct CDR3 sequences, with under 12% as singletons. As to time point: patch test 1, 2 weeks after DPC sensitization. Treatment in this sample: therapeutic diphenylcyclopropenone sensitization with weekly scalp DPC. Here the sequenced sample was whole blood, taken in connection with sensitization to the hapten diphenylcyclopropenone (DPC). The receptors shown here come from a man in his forties or fifties with alopecia areata. Some clones in this sample may be carry-over from other donors' samples.

The chain has TRBV5-1 and TRBJ2-7; 7 positions match TRBD2. V shed 5 bases and J 2 bases; nucleotides not matched to a gene: 7. The CDR3 covers 14 residues. Germline V lookup: CDR1 SGHRS, CDR2 YFSETQ. The CDR3 DNA follows: TGCGCCAGCAGGGCGGGAGATCGCGCCTACGAGCAGTACTTC. Translation: CASRAGDRAYEQYF.

This clonotype was recorded a few times. This chain uses TRBV20-1 with TRBJ2-7; 9 positions agree with TRBD2. This CDR3 has 13 residues. V shed 1 base, J shed 4 bases, and the junction held 2 bases outside the gene matches. Germline V lookup: CDR1 DFQATT, CDR2 SNEGSKA (reference sequence). CDR3 sequence (DNA): TGCAGTGCTAGAGCGGGACTAGCATACGAGCAGTACTTC. The encoded protein is CSARAGLAYEQYF.

This clonotype occurred a few times. This chain links TRBV5-6 with TRBJ2-1, with 9 bases lining up with TRBD2. The CDR3 is 15 amino acids. V was pared by 4 bases and J by 10 bases, with 12 bases of the junction left unmatched. From germline, CDR1 is SGHDT and CDR2 YYEEEE. CDR3 residues: CASSPMGREGPEQFF. The DNA for the CDR3 is TGTGCCAGCAGCCCCATGGGGCGGGAGGGACCAGAGCAGTTCTTC. Using reference TRBV5-6 and TRBJ2-1 for the parts outside the CDR3, the full variable domain is DAGVTQSPTHLIKTRGQQVTLRCSPKSGHDTVSWYQQALGQGPQFIFQYYEEEERQRGNFPDRFSGHQFPNYSSELNVNALLLGDSALYLCASSPMGREGPEQFFGPGTRLTVL.

This clonotype was counted only a few times. V usage is TRBV7-9 and J usage is TRBJ1-1, with 11 nucleotides matching TRBD1. CDR1 and CDR2 from the germline V gene are SEHNR and FQNEAQ (reference sequence). V gave up 5 bases and J gave up 4 bases; unmatched junction bases: 12. The CDR3 totals 17 residues. The CDR3 here is CASSRLGQGARGTEAFF. DNA for the CDR3: TGTGCCAGCAGCAGACTAGGACAGGGGGCGAGGGGCACTGAAGCTTTCTTT.

This chain links TRBV20-1 with TRBJ2-4; 15 bases are shared with TRBD2. CDR1 and CDR2 (germline): DFQATT, SNEGSKA (reference sequence). The CDR3 runs 18 residues. V dropped 0 bases and J dropped 8; count of bases not matched to a gene: 11. The CDR3 DNA reads TGCAGTGCTAGAGATTCTGGACTAGCGGGAGGGTTGGGCGACATTCAGTACTTC. Amino acid sequence: CSARDSGLAGGLGDIQYF.

This clonotype was observed many times. This CDR3 reads CASRDGGNTIYF. In DNA, the CDR3 is TGTGCCAGTAGAGATGGTGGAAACACCATATATTTT. V and J are TRBV28 and TRBJ1-3; D unresolved. V dropped 9 bases and J dropped 3 bases, with 9 bases sitting between them. The CDR3 loop spans 12 amino acids. The germline CDR1 and CDR2 sequences are MDHEN and SYDVKM. The complete variable domain, with remaining parts taken from reference TRBV28 and TRBJ1-3, reads DVKVTQSSRYLVKRTGEKVFLECVQDMDHENMFWYRQDPGLGLRLIYFSYDVKMKEKGDIPEGYSVSREKKERFSLILESASTNQTSMYLCASRDGGNTIYFGEGSWLTVV.

This clonotype was recorded at least ten times. The rearrangement links TRBV7-2 to TRBJ2-1, with D possibly TRBD2 on 6 matching bases. The V gene's germline CDR1 is SGHTA and CDR2 FQGNSA. The CDR3 is 16 residues long. Between the trimmed V and J ends, which lost 7 bases and 0 bases, there was a span of 16 bases. Here the CDR3 DNA reads TGTGCCAGCACCCGATCGGCGGGGATCTCCTACAATGAGCAGTTCTTC. This translates into CASTRSAGISYNEQFF.

The rearrangement joins TRBV4-3 to TRBJ2-5, with D unresolved. In germline, CDR1 is LGHNA, CDR2 YSLEER. Trimming stripped 0 bases from V and 4 bases from J, with 6 bases between. This CDR3 comprises 13 residues. CDR3 in amino acids: CASSQDIRETQYF. In nucleotides, the CDR3 is TGCGCCAGCAGCCAAGACATCCGAGAGACCCAGTACTTC.

This clonotype has just a few counts. The V call is TRBV28, the J call TRBJ1-4; D call uncertain. The CDR3 is made up of 12 amino acids. Germline V gene sequence: CDR1 MDHEN, CDR2 SYDVKM. The V gene lost 1 base and the J gene lost 8 bases, with 5 bases spanning the gap. In DNA form, the CDR3 reads TGTGCCAGCAGTTTATTGGGGGAAAAACTGTTTTTT. It translates to CASSLLGEKLFF.

This clonotype was seen repeatedly, ten times or more. This chain links TRBV24-1 with TRBJ1-2, with a weak D call TRBD1 (6 bases). This CDR3 has 16 residues. Germline values: CDR1 KGHDR, CDR2 SFDVKD. The V end lost 3 bases, the J end lost 6 bases, and 19 bases lay between the germline ends. This CDR3 is CATSDPGTSPGDGYTF. The CDR3 DNA sequence: TGTGCCACCAGTGATCCCGGGACATCTCCGGGGGATGGCTACACCTTC.

The CDR3 sequence: CATSDDGQGTDTQYF. The CDR3 DNA reads as TGTGCCACCAGTGATGACGGACAGGGCACAGATACGCAGTATTTT. The gene calls are TRBV24-1 and TRBJ2-3, with TRBD1 identical over 7 bases. V shed 3 bases, J shed 1 base, and the junction held 3 bases outside the gene matches. The CDR3 contains 15 residues. The germline gives CDR1 KGHDR, CDR2 SFDVKD.

This clonotype was observed many times. The V gene is TRBV6-2 or TRBV6-3, the J gene TRBJ2-3; unclear D gene. This CDR3 has 13 amino acids. The V and J ends lost 6 bases and 2 bases respectively, with 9 bases between them. CDR1 is MNHEY, CDR2 SVGEGT, per germline. The CDR3 reads CASSVRLTDTQYF. CDR3 DNA: TGTGCCAGCAGCGTAAGACTCACAGATACGCAGTATTTT.

This clonotype was observed a few times. The rearrangement joins TRBV12-3 or TRBV12-4 to TRBJ1-1; tentative D call: TRBD1 (5 bases). The CDR3 length is 14 residues. V gave up 4 bases and J gave up 3 bases, with 12 bases separating them. This CDR3 is CASSSPWGDTEAFF. In nucleotides, the CDR3 is TGTGCCAGCAGTTCCCCATGGGGGGACACTGAAGCTTTCTTT.

Only a few counts were recorded for this clonotype. V is TRBV12-3 or TRBV12-4 and J is TRBJ2-3, with D possibly called TRBD1 or TRBD2 (5 bases each). The CDR3 runs 14 residues. The V and J ends lost 6 bases and 6 bases respectively, with 16 bases between them. The CDR3 sequence is CASSFGWGGDTQYF. In nucleotides, the CDR3 is TGTGCCAGCAGCTTCGGCTGGGGCGGGGATACGCAGTATTTT.

This clonotype has at least ten counts. J is TRBJ2-1 and V is TRBV12-3 or TRBV12-4, with 7 bases matching TRBD2. V lost 6 bases to trimming and J lost 5 bases; unmatched junction nucleotides: 7. CDR3 size: 14 residues. DNA for the CDR3: TGTGCCAGCAGGCCGGGACTACAGAACAATGAGCAGTTCTTC. Translated, it gives CASRPGLQNNEQFF.

This clonotype was seen at least ten times. V gene TRBV29-1 combines with J gene TRBJ1-2; D is undetermined. Germline CDR1 is SQVTM and CDR2 is ANQGSEA. The CDR3 is 13 amino acids. V gave up 4 bases and J gave up 5 bases, with 14 bases separating them. CDR3 DNA sequence: TGCAGCGTTGCCCGAGGTGACCGGTATGGCTACACCTTC. It encodes CSVARGDRYGYTF.

A few counts support this clonotype. This chain joins TRBV6-1 and TRBJ1-3; perhaps TRBD1 as D (6 bases). Germline-derived CDR1 and CDR2 are MNHNS and SASEGT. The CDR3 spans 16 residues. The germline V and J ends were trimmed by 7 bases and 0 bases, with 16 bases remaining between them. CDR3 in amino acids: CASTKKRTVSGNTIYF. DNA for the CDR3: TGTGCCAGCACAAAAAAGAGGACAGTCTCTGGAAACACCATATATTTT.

This clonotype occurred many times. The chain recombines TRBV29-1 with TRBJ2-3; D might be TRBD1 or TRBD2, each matching 5 bases. CDR3 length equals 15 residues. The germline V and J ends were trimmed by 3 bases and 4 bases, with 17 bases remaining between them. CDR1 SQVTM and CDR2 ANQGSEA come from the germline V gene. For the CDR3, the DNA is TGCAGCGTTGAGGGGGAGAATCTCATTGCAGATACGCAGTATTTT. Protein product: CSVEGENLIADTQYF.

This clonotype was seen many times. This chain joins TRBV6-5 and TRBJ2-6, with 8 bases matching TRBD2. The CDR3 covers 17 residues. Germline V gene lookup returns CDR1 MNHEY and CDR2 SVGAGI. Trimming at V came to 6 bases and at J to 3 bases, leaving 10 bases not matched to a gene. The CDR3 protein is CASSPGGFLFGANVLTF. CDR3 sequence (DNA): TGTGCCAGCAGCCCGGGGGGGTTTCTCTTTGGGGCCAACGTCCTGACTTTC.

This clonotype was counted many times. The chain combines TRBV7-2 with TRBJ2-5; no reliable D call. Germline CDR1 and CDR2: SGHTA and FQGNSA. V was shortened by 1 base and J by 12 bases, with 12 bases between the two germline ends. The length of the CDR3 is 12 residues. The DNA for the CDR3 is TGTGCCAGCAGCTTAGTTGGGGTTGCGGAGTACTTC. Translated, it gives CASSLVGVAEYF.

The V call is TRBV14, the J call TRBJ2-7; weak D call: TRBD2 (5 bases). V was clipped by 5 bases and J by 6 bases, with 14 bases between them. The CDR3 runs 13 residues. CDR1 is SGHDN, CDR2 FVKESK, per germline. CDR3 region: CASSEGLRTEQYV. CDR3 bases: TGTGCCAGCAGCGAAGGACTGAGAACCGAGCAGTACGTC.

This clonotype occurred a few times. The chain is built from TRBV6-5 and TRBJ2-7; possibly TRBD2 for D (6 bases). The V gene's germline CDR1 is MNHEY and CDR2 SVGAGI. Trimming left V 6 bases short and J 2 bases short, with 14 bases between. The CDR3 spans 14 residues. The CDR3 sequence: CASSPGKRAYEQYV. CDR3 nucleotides: TGTGCCAGCAGCCCAGGAAAGCGGGCCTACGAGCAGTACGTC.

This clonotype was detected only a few times. The J gene is TRBJ2-1, the V gene TRBV6-2 or TRBV6-3; 10 positions match TRBD1. V dropped 2 bases and J dropped 3; count of bases not matched to a gene: 4. This CDR3 has 16 amino acids. The germline V gene encodes CDR1 MNHEY and CDR2 SVGEGT. The CDR3 spells CASSYVGQGLYNEQFF. CDR3 sequence (DNA): TGTGCCAGCAGTTACGTGGGACAGGGGCTCTACAATGAGCAGTTCTTC.

This clonotype was seen a few times. The chain is built from TRBV29-1 and TRBJ2-1; 8 bases are a match to TRBD1. This CDR3 contains 16 residues. Germline loops: CDR1 SQVTM, CDR2 ANQGSEA. V shed 1 base and J 10 bases; nucleotides not matched to a gene: 15. CDR3 residues: CSVEAPGRGLESEQFF. Here the CDR3 DNA reads TGCAGCGTTGAAGCCCCCGGCAGGGGGCTCGAATCGGAGCAGTTCTTC.

In this sample, this clonotype turned up many times. This chain links TRBV7-8 with TRBJ2-3, with TRBD2 matching over 11 bases. After removal of 4 bases from V and 1 base from J, the junction contained 4 bases not matched to a gene. Germline V CDR1 and CDR2: SGHVS, FQNEAQ. This CDR3 spans 16 amino acids. CDR3 in amino acids: CASSSKTSGGTDTQYF. The CDR3 DNA reads TGTGCCAGCAGCTCTAAGACTAGCGGGGGCACAGATACGCAGTATTTT.

This clonotype has more than one count but fewer than ten. The chain recombines TRBV28 with TRBJ2-7; D is unclear. V was clipped by 2 bases and J by 1 base, with 3 bases between them. The CDR3 consists of 12 residues. The germline V gene encodes CDR1 MDHEN and CDR2 SYDVKM. The CDR3 coding sequence is TGTGCCAGCAGTTTAATTTCCTACGAGCAGTACTTC. Its protein is CASSLISYEQYF.